This is a list of T cell receptor beta chains from one sample in a study of blood T cell repertoires in COVID-19. The assay was immunoSEQ multiplex PCR, and TCRdb's table has in-frame clones only and misses some. Among roughly 220,000 clones listed, 70% to 90% were seen once. The specimen sequenced was peripheral blood. Every receptor here comes from a man aged 60 to 75 with acute or convalescent COVID-19. CDR3s include the opening cysteine and the closing phenylalanine or tryptophan. Each record gives: CDR3 DNA, CDR3 protein, clone size, V gene, J gene, D gene. A D gene is named only where the DNA matches it firmly. Rows may omit the clone size; those that give it use once, few, many or a size class.

cdr3_nt: TGTGCCAGCAGCCAGGGACAGGGGGTGGGGTATGGCTACACCTTC; cdr3_aa: CASSQGQGVGYGYTF; clone_size: NA; v_call: TRBV4-2; j_call: TRBJ1-2; d_call: TRBD1
cdr3_nt: TGTGCCAGCAGCTTAGGGCTAGCGGGTATCACCGGGGAGCTGTTTTTT; cdr3_aa: CASSLGLAGITGELFF; clone_size: NA; v_call: TRBV7-2; j_call: TRBJ2-2; d_call: TRBD2
cdr3_nt: TGCGCCAGCAGACACCGGACTAGCGGGGGGGCCAATGAGCAGTTCTTC; cdr3_aa: CASRHRTSGGANEQFF; clone_size: NA; v_call: TRBV5-1; j_call: TRBJ2-1; d_call: TRBD2
cdr3_nt: TGTGCCAGCAGCCCGACAGGGGGCTTTACGGGAGCTTTCTTT; cdr3_aa: CASSPTGGFTGAFF; clone_size: NA; v_call: TRBV6-5; j_call: TRBJ1-1; d_call: TRBD1
cdr3_nt: TGCGCCAGCAGCCAAGATCTTAGCGGACTAGCTTCGTCCGGTCCCACCGGGGAGCTGTTTTTT; cdr3_aa: CASSQDLSGLASSGPTGELFF; clone_size: NA; v_call: TRBV4-3; j_call: TRBJ2-2; d_call: TRBD2
cdr3_nt: TGTGCCAGCAGCAGACACAGGGGGCGTTACAATGAGCAGTTCTTC; cdr3_aa: CASSRHRGRYNEQFF; clone_size: NA; v_call: TRBV14; j_call: TRBJ2-1; d_call: TRBD1
cdr3_nt: TGTGCCAGCAGCCCGATAGCGGGGGGGCTAACAGATACGCAGTATTTT; cdr3_aa: CASSPIAGGLTDTQYF; clone_size: NA; v_call: TRBV7-3; j_call: TRBJ2-3; d_call: TRBD2
cdr3_nt: TGTGCCACCATCGTGATGGGGTCAGGGCGGCACGAGCAGTACTTC; cdr3_aa: CATIVMGSGRHEQYF; clone_size: NA; v_call: TRBV6-5; j_call: TRBJ2-7; d_call: NA
cdr3_nt: TGTGCCAGCAGCATACAGGGGGCGGGCACAGATACGCAGTATTTT; cdr3_aa: CASSIQGAGTDTQYF; clone_size: NA; v_call: TRBV7-3; j_call: TRBJ2-3; d_call: TRBD1
cdr3_nt: TGTGCCAGCAGTTCCGGGATAAGCAATCAGCCCCAGCATTTT; cdr3_aa: CASSSGISNQPQHF; clone_size: NA; v_call: TRBV2; j_call: TRBJ1-5; d_call: NA
cdr3_nt: TGTGCCAGCAGCTTACGACTAGCGGCTCCCTACGAGCAGTACTTC; cdr3_aa: CASSLRLAAPYEQYF; clone_size: once; v_call: TRBV5-4; j_call: TRBJ2-7; d_call: TRBD2
cdr3_nt: TGTGCCAGCAGCCACGACTTAACAGGGATGGTGTTTTTT; cdr3_aa: CASSHDLTGMVFF; clone_size: NA; v_call: TRBV14; j_call: TRBJ2-2; d_call: NA
cdr3_nt: TGTGCCAGCTCACCACCATCGGAGTCACCCCTCCACTTT; cdr3_aa: CASSPPSESPLHF; clone_size: NA; v_call: TRBV18; j_call: TRBJ1-6; d_call: NA
cdr3_nt: TGTGCCAGCAGCCAAAGGGACAGACTAAACTATGGCTACACCTTC; cdr3_aa: CASSQRDRLNYGYTF; clone_size: NA; v_call: TRBV7-9; j_call: TRBJ1-2; d_call: TRBD1
cdr3_nt: TGTGCCAGTAAAATTGACAGAGCTCCAAACTATGGCTACACCTTC; cdr3_aa: CASKIDRAPNYGYTF; clone_size: NA; v_call: TRBV19; j_call: TRBJ1-2; d_call: NA
cdr3_nt: TGTGCCAGCAGCCCACGGGCGAGGGAGGGAATCAACACTGAAGCTTTCTTT; cdr3_aa: CASSPRAREGINTEAFF; clone_size: NA; v_call: TRBV4-2; j_call: TRBJ1-1; d_call: NA
cdr3_nt: TGTGCCAGCATATCCGGGACAGGGGGGGGCGGTACGCAGTATTTT; cdr3_aa: CASISGTGGGGTQYF; clone_size: NA; v_call: TRBV27; j_call: TRBJ2-3; d_call: TRBD1
cdr3_nt: TGCAGTGCCCCGGGGTTTAGTGGCTACACCTTC; cdr3_aa: CSAPGFSGYTF; clone_size: once; v_call: TRBV20-1; j_call: TRBJ1-2; d_call: NA
cdr3_nt: TGTGCCAGCAGCTTAGGGACAGGGGATGGCTACACCTTC; cdr3_aa: CASSLGTGDGYTF; clone_size: few; v_call: TRBV7-3; j_call: TRBJ1-2; d_call: TRBD1
cdr3_nt: TGTGCCAGCAGCCAAGGTCCGGGACTGGGCACAGATACGCAGTATTTT; cdr3_aa: CASSQGPGLGTDTQYF; clone_size: many; v_call: TRBV3-1/TRBV3-2; j_call: TRBJ2-3; d_call: NA
cdr3_nt: TGTGCCAGCTCCCGACAGGGGGCGAACACCGGGGAGCTGTTTTTT; cdr3_aa: CASSRQGANTGELFF; clone_size: NA; v_call: TRBV11-1; j_call: TRBJ2-2; d_call: TRBD1
cdr3_nt: TGTGCCAGCAGCCCAGGTGGCAATGAGCAGTTCTTC; cdr3_aa: CASSPGGNEQFF; clone_size: NA; v_call: TRBV7-3; j_call: TRBJ2-1; d_call: NA
cdr3_nt: TGTGCCAGCTCCTGGGGGCAGCGGGGGCGCACAGATACGCAGTATTTT; cdr3_aa: CASSWGQRGRTDTQYF; clone_size: NA; v_call: TRBV7-8; j_call: TRBJ2-3; d_call: TRBD2
cdr3_nt: TGTGCCAGCAGCGTTGACAGCTCCTATAATTCACCCCTCCACTTT; cdr3_aa: CASSVDSSYNSPLHF; clone_size: NA; v_call: TRBV5-5; j_call: TRBJ1-6; d_call: NA
cdr3_nt: TGTGCCAGCAGCCTTCGGACAGGGGTTAATGAAGCTTTCTTT; cdr3_aa: CASSLRTGVNEAFF; clone_size: few; v_call: TRBV7-2; j_call: TRBJ1-1; d_call: TRBD1
cdr3_nt: TGTGCCAGCAGCGTAACTAGCGGGGGGCACAATGAGCAGTTCTTC; cdr3_aa: CASSVTSGGHNEQFF; clone_size: NA; v_call: TRBV9; j_call: TRBJ2-1; d_call: TRBD2
cdr3_nt: TGCAGCGTTGTTGTCCAGGCTTCTGGAAACACCATATATTTT; cdr3_aa: CSVVVQASGNTIYF; clone_size: few; v_call: TRBV29-1; j_call: TRBJ1-3; d_call: NA
cdr3_nt: TGTGCCAGCAGTTACTCCTGGACAGCTGGAAACACCATATATTTT; cdr3_aa: CASSYSWTAGNTIYF; clone_size: few; v_call: TRBV6-5; j_call: TRBJ1-3; d_call: NA